The 8 T cell receptor beta chains below come from one sample, sequenced in a study of blood T cell repertoires in COVID-19. Libraries were prepared by immunoSEQ multiplex PCR; TCRdb keeps only in-frame clonotypes and omits some of them. The data hold under 300,000 clones, with about nine tenths observed a single time. The material sequenced was PBMCs or T cells enriched from blood (not recorded which). All receptors come from a woman between 18 and 29 years old who had recovered from COVID-19.

This rearrangement joins TRBV7-2 to TRBJ1-2; D remains ambiguous. This CDR3 has 13 residues. V lost 1 base and J 8 bases, leaving 11 bases between the germline ends. Germline CDR1 reads SGHTA; CDR2 reads FQGNSA. As DNA, the CDR3 is TGTGCCAGCAGCTTAGGAGGGTTTGGCGGCTACACCTTC. Amino acid sequence: CASSLGGFGGYTF.

Only one count was recorded for this clone. The genes are TRBV4-1 and TRBJ2-2, with a possible D match to TRBD2 (5 bases). The CDR3 contains 18 residues. V was pared by 2 bases and J by 1 base, with 17 bases between. Germline V lookup: CDR1 MGHRA, CDR2 YSYEKL. The CDR3 region has the DNA TGCGCCAGCAGCCAAAGCCCAGGTGCGGGTGGGAACACCGGGGAGCTGTTTTTT. The encoded protein is CASSQSPGAGGNTGELFF.

This rearrangement joins TRBV5-4 to TRBJ2-5, with a possible D match to TRBD1 (6 bases). Germline CDR1 is SGHNT and CDR2 is YYREEE (reference sequence). CDR3 length: 14 residues. Trimming took 2 bases from V and 3 from J, leaving 11 bases between them. CDR3 nucleotides: TGTGCCAGCAGCTTACACCAGGGGAAAGAGACCCAGTACTTC. Encoded protein: CASSLHQGKETQYF.

The chain joins TRBV29-1 to TRBJ1-1, with a possible D match to TRBD1 (5 bases). V lost 6 bases, J lost 5 bases, and 13 bases lay in between. The CDR3 has 12 residues. Germline V gene sequence: CDR1 SQVTM, CDR2 ANQGSEA. The CDR3 DNA sequence: TGCAGCGTACCTATACGGGGGACTGAAGCTTTCTTT. Translated, it gives CSVPIRGTEAFF.

V is TRBV20-1 and J is TRBJ1-2; no firm D call. V lost 3 bases, J lost 8 bases, and 10 bases lay in between. Germline loops: CDR1 DFQATT, CDR2 SNEGSKA (reference sequence). This CDR3 spans 11 amino acids. The CDR3 bases are TGCAGTGCTAGGTTAGTGGGCGGCTACACCTTC. The encoded protein is CSARLVGGYTF.

The CDR3 nucleotides are TGTGCCAGCAGCGTGGGCGGGGTGATCTCCTATAATTCACCCCTCCACTTT. Protein sequence: CASSVGGVISYNSPLHF. The genes are TRBV9 and TRBJ1-6, with D unclear. Germline assignment: CDR1 SGDLS and CDR2 YYNGEE. CDR3 length: 17 amino acids. The V end lost 2 bases, the J end lost 0 bases, and 12 bases lay between the germline ends.

CDR3: CASSLAAVAGYRSYNEQFF. The CDR3 coding sequence is TGTGCCAGCAGCTTAGCGGCGGTAGCGGGGTATAGGTCCTACAATGAGCAGTTCTTC. The chain recombines TRBV7-9 with TRBJ2-1; 8 nucleotides agree with TRBD2. The germline gives CDR1 SEHNR, CDR2 FQNEAQ (reference sequence). The CDR3 totals 19 residues. Germline trimming cut 0 bases from V and 1 base from J; bases unmatched to any gene: 11.

V is TRBV16 and J is TRBJ1-3; maybe TRBD1 (5 bases). This CDR3 spans 12 amino acids. Between the trimmed V and J ends, which lost 6 bases and 4 bases, there was a span of 7 bases. The germline gives CDR1 KGHSY, CDR2 FQNENV. The CDR3 bases are TGTGCCAGCAGTCGACAGGGAAACACCATATATTTT. The encoded protein is CASSRQGNTIYF.